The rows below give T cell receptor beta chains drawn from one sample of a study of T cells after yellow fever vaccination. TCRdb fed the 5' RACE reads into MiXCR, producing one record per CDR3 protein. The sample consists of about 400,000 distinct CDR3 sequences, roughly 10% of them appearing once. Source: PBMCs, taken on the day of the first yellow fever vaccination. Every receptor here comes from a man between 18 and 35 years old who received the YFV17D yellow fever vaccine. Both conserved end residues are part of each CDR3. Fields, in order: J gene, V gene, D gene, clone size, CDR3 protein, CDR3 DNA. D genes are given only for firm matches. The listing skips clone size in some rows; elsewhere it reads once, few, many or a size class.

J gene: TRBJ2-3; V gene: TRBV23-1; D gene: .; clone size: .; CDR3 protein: CASPSGQVAITDTQYF; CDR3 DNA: TGCGCCAGCCCGTCAGGGCAGGTGGCGATCACAGATACGCAGTATTTT
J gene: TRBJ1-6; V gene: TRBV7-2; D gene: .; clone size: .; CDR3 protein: CASSSGLRGSPLHF; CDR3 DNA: TGTGCCAGCAGCTCCGGACTGCGGGGTTCACCCCTCCACTTT
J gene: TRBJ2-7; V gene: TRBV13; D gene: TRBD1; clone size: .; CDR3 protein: CASSLGGGQGREQYF; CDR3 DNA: TGTGCCAGCAGCTTAGGTGGGGGACAGGGGCGAGAGCAGTACTTC
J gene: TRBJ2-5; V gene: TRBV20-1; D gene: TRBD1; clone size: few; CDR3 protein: CSASTPGQGAWETQYF; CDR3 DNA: TGCAGTGCTAGTACACCAGGACAGGGGGCTTGGGAGACCCAGTACTTC
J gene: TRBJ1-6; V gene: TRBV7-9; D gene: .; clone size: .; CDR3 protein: CASSLVTGSPLHF; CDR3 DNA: TGTGCCAGCAGCTTAGTTACGGGGTCACCCCTCCACTTT
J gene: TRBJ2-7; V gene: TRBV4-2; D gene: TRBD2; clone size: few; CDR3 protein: CASSQETSGPYYEQYF; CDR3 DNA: TGTGCCAGCAGCCAAGAGACTAGCGGGCCCTACTACGAGCAGTACTTC
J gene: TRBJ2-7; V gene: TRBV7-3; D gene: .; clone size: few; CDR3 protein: CASSPRPGSYEQYF; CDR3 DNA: TGTGCCAGCAGCCCCAGGCCAGGTTCCTACGAGCAGTACTTC
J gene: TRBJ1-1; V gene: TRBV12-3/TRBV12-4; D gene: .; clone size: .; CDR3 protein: CASSQRTAVTEAFF; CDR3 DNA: TGTGCCAGCAGTCAAAGGACAGCCGTCACTGAAGCTTTCTTT
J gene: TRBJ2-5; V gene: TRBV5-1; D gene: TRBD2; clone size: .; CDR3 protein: CASRGLAVQETQYF; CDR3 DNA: TGCGCCAGCAGGGGACTAGCGGTTCAAGAGACCCAGTACTTC
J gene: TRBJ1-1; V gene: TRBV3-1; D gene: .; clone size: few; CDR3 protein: CASSHPFTGGTEAFF; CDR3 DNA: TGTGCCAGCAGCCACCCCTTTACGGGGGGCACTGAAGCTTTCTTT
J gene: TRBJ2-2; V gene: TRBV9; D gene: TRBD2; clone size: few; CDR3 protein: CASSVAKASGRSNTGELFF; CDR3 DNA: TGTGCCAGCAGCGTAGCTAAGGCTAGCGGGAGGTCGAACACCGGGGAGCTGTTTTTT
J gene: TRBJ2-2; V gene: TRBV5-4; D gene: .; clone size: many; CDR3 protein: CASSFGGHTGELFF; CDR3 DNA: TGTGCCAGCAGCTTCGGGGGGCACACCGGGGAGCTGTTTTTT
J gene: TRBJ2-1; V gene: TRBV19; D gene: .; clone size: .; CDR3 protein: CASSPDYGYNEQFF; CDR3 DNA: TGTGCCAGTAGTCCCGACTACGGATACAATGAGCAGTTCTTC
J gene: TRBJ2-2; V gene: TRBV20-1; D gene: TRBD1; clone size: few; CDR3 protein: CSALDLTGVNTGELFF; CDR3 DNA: TGCAGTGCTTTGGACTTGACAGGGGTGAACACCGGGGAGCTGTTTTTT
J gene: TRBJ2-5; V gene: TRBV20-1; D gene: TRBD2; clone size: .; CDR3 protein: CSARLAGGPRETQYF; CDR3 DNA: TGCAGTGCTAGACTAGCGGGGGGGCCGCGCGAGACCCAGTACTTC
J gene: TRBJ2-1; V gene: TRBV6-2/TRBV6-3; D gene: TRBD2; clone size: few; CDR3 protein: CASSRPGLAVYNEQFF; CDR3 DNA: TGTGCCAGCAGTCGTCCGGGACTAGCGGTATACAATGAGCAGTTCTTC
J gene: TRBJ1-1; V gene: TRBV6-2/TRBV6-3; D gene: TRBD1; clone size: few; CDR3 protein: CASRPGTGAYLGTEAFF; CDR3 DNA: TGTGCCAGCAGGCCAGGGACAGGGGCATATTTGGGCACTGAAGCTTTCTTT